The present TCR beta chain was sequenced within a study of Ad26.COV2.S vaccination and SARS-CoV-2 variants. On the study more broadly: Into the muscle, Ad26.COV2.S was dosed once or twice, 56 days apart. Study-level results: Substantial breadth in spike-specific CD8+ and CD4+ T cell responses was reportedly seen after vaccination. Estimates derived from TCR breadth and depth analyses may have underestimated total T cell responses.

Turning to this clone: Its specificity is unknown.

The V segment lost 2 bases and the J segment 5 bases; nucleotides outside the gene matches: 13. Germline CDR1 reads SGHTA; CDR2 reads FQGNSA. The CDR3 extends over 18 amino acids. Only in-frame clones appear in the TCRdb table, and some are missing; sequencing was by immunoSEQ multiplex PCR. Counted here are around 300,000 clones, about 85% occurring once; the ten biggest clones make up 6.4%. Noted treatment: 15 to 20 received Ad26.COV2.S at low or high dose, single or two shots; roughly 5 received placebo; per-sample allocation not given. At day 63 after the first vaccine or placebo injection, samples were drawn.

The receptor's source is a person between 18 and 65 years old who received the Ad26.COV2.S COVID-19 vaccine or a placebo. The chain recombines TRBV7-2 with TRBJ1-5; the match to TRBD1 covers 9 bases. The material was peripheral blood, obtained in a trial of Ad26.COV2.S vaccine versus placebo. CDR3 DNA sequence: TGTGCCAGCAGCTTATACACTGACAGGGGGTGGATTTATCAGCCCCAGCATTTT. Translating it yields CASSLYTDRGWIYQPQHF.